One and the same sample provided the 20 T cell receptor beta chains below, sequenced in a study of regulatory T cells in long-lasting Graves disease. Time point defined: newly diagnosed GD, antithyroid drugs for less than 3 months. Scientists built the TCR library using RNA that was extracted from PBMCs. For TCR beta, libraries came from iRepertoire HTBI primers and Arm-PCR of CDR3 regions. Each CDR3 protein is one row after TCRdb ran MiXCR on the multiplex PCR reads. The sample has more than 450,000 distinct CDR3 sequences, about 16% seen once. Another study also made use of these data, one on T cells in Graves' hyperthyroidism and ophthalmopathy.

The sequenced sample was peripheral blood mononuclear cells (PBMCs), obtained at new diagnosis, from a patient treated with antithyroid drugs. The source of these receptors is a man in his forties with Graves disease.

This clonotype was found a few times. This chain joins TRBV12-3 or TRBV12-4 and TRBJ2-7, with TRBD2 matching 7 bases. This CDR3 region has 13 residues. V trimming: 3 bases; J trimming: 4 bases; junction bases outside the gene matches: 3. The CDR3 nucleotides are TGTGCCAGCAGTTTTCGGGGGGAATACGAGCAGTACTTC. Residues: CASSFRGEYEQYF.

The sample holds a few counts of this clonotype. V is TRBV18 and J is TRBJ2-1, with D perhaps TRBD2 (5 bases). Trimming took off 1 base at V and 6 bases at J, with 10 bases between the two ends. The CDR3 runs 14 residues. Germline CDR1 reads KGHSH; CDR2 reads LQKENI. In DNA form, the CDR3 reads TGTGCCAGCTCACCACGAAGAGGGAGCAATGAGCAGTTCTTC. This codes for CASSPRRGSNEQFF.

The chain carries TRBV3-1 and TRBJ1-2; tentatively, D is TRBD1 (5 bases). Trimming left V 9 bases short and J 5 bases short, with 19 bases between. The germline V gene has CDR1 LGHDT and CDR2 YNNKEL (reference sequence). This CDR3 has 14 amino acids. CDR3 in DNA: TGTGCCAGTCAACCACAGGAGCCCCCATATGGCTACACCTTC. This encodes CASQPQEPPYGYTF.

V usage is TRBV29-1 and J usage is TRBJ2-1; TRBD2 agrees at 13 bases. Trimming cost V 6 bases and J 1 base; bases outside gene matches: 6. The CDR3 is made up of 16 amino acids. Germline V lookup: CDR1 SQVTM, CDR2 ANQGSEA. For the CDR3, the DNA is TGCAGCGTAGACGGGACTAGCGGGAAATCCTACAATGAGCAGTTCTTC. Protein product: CSVDGTSGKSYNEQFF.

The chain recombines TRBV2 with TRBJ2-7; D gene ambiguous. CDR3 length: 13 amino acids. V lost 7 bases, J lost 4 bases, and 14 bases lay in between. CDR1 and CDR2 from the germline V gene are SNHLY and FYNNEI. CDR3 protein: CASMPPDSYEQYF. CDR3 coding DNA: TGTGCCAGCATGCCCCCAGACTCTTACGAGCAGTACTTC.

In this sample, this clonotype turned up many times. V and J are TRBV10-2 and TRBJ1-1, with 8 bases matching TRBD1. Germline V gene sequence: CDR1 WSHSY, CDR2 SAAADI. V dropped 10 bases and J dropped 6; count of bases not matched to a gene: 10. This CDR3 is 13 amino acids long. CDR3: CATVPQGASEAFF. Written as DNA, the CDR3 is TGCGCCACCGTGCCCCAGGGGGCGTCTGAAGCTTTCTTT.

V gene TRBV3-1 combines with J gene TRBJ2-1; unclear D gene. This CDR3 spans 16 amino acids. The V end lost 1 base, the J end lost 4 bases, and 14 bases lay between the germline ends. CDR1 is LGHDT and CDR2 is YNNKEL in the germline V gene (reference sequence). In DNA, the CDR3 is TGTGCCAGCAGCCAAGTCCCCGGAACCCCTTACAATGAGCAGTTCTTC. Its protein is CASSQVPGTPYNEQFF.

The chain carries TRBV19 and TRBJ1-1; 10 bases match TRBD1. V trimming: 3 bases; J trimming: 4 bases; junction bases outside the gene matches: 5. The germline CDR1 and CDR2 sequences are LNHDA and SQIVND (reference sequence). This CDR3 has 15 amino acids. The CDR3 spells CASSMGQGRFTEAFF. Here the CDR3 DNA reads TGTGCCAGTAGTATGGGACAGGGGCGATTCACTGAAGCTTTCTTT.

This clonotype appeared a few times. This rearrangement joins TRBV6-2 or TRBV6-3 to TRBJ2-4, with TRBD2 as a possible D gene (5 bases). Germline V CDR1 and CDR2: MNHEY, SVGEGT. V was trimmed by 0 bases and J by 10 bases, leaving 13 bases between them. This CDR3 region has 14 residues. The CDR3 DNA sequence: TGTGCCAGCAGTTACTCGGAGGCCCATCCGATTCAGTACTTC. Its protein product is CASSYSEAHPIQYF.

The chain couples TRBV5-1 to TRBJ2-6; no definite D call. CDR1 and CDR2 from the germline V gene are SGHRS and YFSETQ. CDR3 length equals 13 residues. Trimming removed 6 bases at V and 0 bases at J, with 4 bases between. CDR3 DNA: TGCGCCAGCACCCTCTCTGGGGCCAACGTCCTGACTTTC. It translates to CASTLSGANVLTF.

Ten or more counts support this clonotype. The CDR3 protein is CASSTVTGRYNEQFF. DNA for the CDR3: TGTGCCAGCAGCACCGTGACAGGGCGATACAATGAGCAGTTCTTC. The chain couples TRBV7-2 to TRBJ2-1; TRBD1 agrees at 7 bases. The CDR3 contains 15 residues. Per germline, CDR1 SGHTA and CDR2 FQGNSA. V shed 5 bases and J 4 bases; nucleotides not matched to a gene: 8. Drawing the rest from reference TRBV7-2 and TRBJ2-1, the complete variable domain is GAGVSQSPSNKVTEKGKDVELRCDPISGHTALYWYRQSLGQGLEFLIYFQGNSAPDKSGLPSDRFSAERTGGSVSTLTIQRTQQEDSAVYLCASSTVTGRYNEQFFGPGTRLTVL.

The genes are TRBV6-1 and TRBJ1-4, with 8 bases fitting TRBD1. CDR1 is MNHNS, CDR2 SASEGT, per germline. Trimming at V came to 3 bases and at J to 3 bases, leaving 12 bases not matched to a gene. This CDR3 has 18 amino acids. CDR3 region: CASSEPSGGENSNEKLFF. Written as DNA, the CDR3 is TGTGCCAGCAGTGAGCCTTCAGGGGGCGAGAATTCTAATGAAAAACTGTTTTTT.

The chain combines TRBV12-3 or TRBV12-4 with TRBJ1-4; possible D gene TRBD1, 6 bases. Trimming pared 1 base from V and 6 bases from J, leaving 9 bases between. The CDR3 totals 14 residues. The DNA of the CDR3 is TGTGCCAGCAGTTTAGGCCCAGGGGATGAAAAACTGTTTTTT. It specifies CASSLGPGDEKLFF.

This rearrangement joins TRBV19 to TRBJ1-1; D not resolved. CDR3 size: 13 residues. V was pared by 3 bases and J by 1 base, with 6 bases between. CDR1 and CDR2 from the germline V gene are LNHDA and SQIVND (reference sequence). The CDR3 DNA reads as TGTGCCAGTAGTATTTTCGGGAACACTGAAGCTTTCTTT. Its translation: CASSIFGNTEAFF.

This clonotype appeared many times. The chain employs TRBV28 and TRBJ2-1; 9 bases match TRBD1. J was trimmed by 1 base and V by 10 bases; bases with no gene match: 5. This CDR3 contains 14 residues. Germline V gene data show CDR1 as MDHEN and CDR2 as SYDVKM. In nucleotides, the CDR3 is TGTGCCACCGGGGACAGGGTGTCCTACAATGAGCAGTTCTTC. It codes for CATGDRVSYNEQFF.

CDR3 amino acids: CASSLMAGLPNTGELFF. CDR3 nucleotides: TGCGCCAGCAGCTTGATGGCAGGTCTTCCTAACACCGGGGAGCTGTTTTTT. The chain is built from TRBV5-1 and TRBJ2-2, with D hard to call. The CDR3 extends over 17 amino acids. In germline, CDR1 is SGHRS, CDR2 YFSETQ. Trimming stripped 1 base from V and 2 bases from J, with 15 bases between.

This clonotype was detected ten times or more. The chain employs TRBV2 and TRBJ2-2, with 9 bases matching TRBD1. CDR1 SNHLY and CDR2 FYNNEI come from the germline V gene. The CDR3 spans 19 residues. With V trimmed by 5 bases and J by 0 bases, 13 bases remained unmatched. CDR3 sequence: CASSPGTGSGISNTGELFF. The DNA of the CDR3 is TGTGCCAGCAGTCCCGGGACAGGGTCCGGGATTTCGAACACCGGGGAGCTGTTTTTT.

This clonotype was found a few times. DNA of the CDR3: TGTGCCAGCAGCGCTAGCTCAAGCTCCTACAATGAGCAGTTCTTC. It translates to CASSASSSSYNEQFF. The chain links TRBV9 to TRBJ2-1, with a tentative D call TRBD2 (5 bases). Germline CDR1 SGDLS, CDR2 YYNGEE. Trimming removed 3 bases from V and 0 bases from J, with 10 bases in between. The CDR3 loop spans 15 amino acids.

This clonotype has only a few counts. The chain is built from TRBV7-6 and TRBJ2-2; D may match TRBD1 or TRBD2 (6 bases each). CDR3 size: 13 residues. Looked up from germline, CDR1 is SGHVS and CDR2 is FNYEAQ. The CDR3 sequence is CATSWGAPGELFF. CDR3 bases: TGTGCTACTTCTTGGGGGGCACCCGGGGAGCTGTTTTTT. Combining the CDR3 with reference TRBV7-6 and TRBJ2-2 gives the whole variable domain GAGVSQSPRYKVTKRGQDVALRCDPISGHVSLYWYRQALGQGPEFLTYFNYEAQQDKSGLPNDRFSAERPEGSISTLTIQRTEQRDSAMYRCATSWGAPGELFFGEGSRLTVL.

This clonotype appeared many times. The chain recombines TRBV7-2 with TRBJ2-3, with TRBD2 matching 11 bases. After removal of 5 bases from V and 4 bases from J, the junction contained 14 bases not matched to a gene. Germline V gives CDR1 SGHTA, CDR2 FQGNSA. The CDR3 covers 18 residues. The CDR3 region is CASSLRGTSGVGADTQYF. The DNA for the CDR3 is TGTGCCAGCAGCCTCAGGGGGACTAGCGGAGTGGGTGCAGATACGCAGTATTTT.